What follows are 25 T cell receptor beta chains derived from one specimen sequenced in a study of T-cell reconstitution after alpha-beta-depleted transplantation in children. Unique molecular identifiers were incorporated into the prepared TCRbeta library. Via MiXCR, TCRdb re-called the PCR reads, giving one row per CDR3 protein. This sample yields about 980,000 distinct CDR3 sequences, of which roughly 31% are seen a single time; more than 25% belongs to the top ten. Sequencing used PBMCs, mostly from graft donor cells, obtained 360 days after TCRalphabeta/CD19-depleted stem cell transplant. These receptors all come from a boy in the first two years of life who had a stem cell transplant for SCID, so the T cells may come from the graft donor.

There are many counts of this clonotype. The V and J genes are TRBV5-1 and TRBJ2-3; a weak D match, TRBD2 (7 bases). The germline V and J ends were trimmed by 4 bases and 6 bases, with 21 bases remaining between them. Germline CDR1 and CDR2: SGHRS and YFSETQ. CDR3 size: 16 residues. The CDR3 sequence: CASSGRGGPSTDTQYF. The CDR3 DNA reads as TGCGCCAGCAGCGGTAGGGGGGGGCCATCCACCGATACGCAGTATTTT.

V usage is TRBV4-1 and J usage is TRBJ1-2; D is ambiguous. Per the germline V gene, CDR1 is MGHRA and CDR2 is YSYEKL. This CDR3 has 16 residues. Trimming took 4 bases from V and 4 from J, leaving 19 bases between them. CDR3: CASSPLGTTAFYGYTF. In nucleotides, the CDR3 is TGCGCCAGCAGCCCCCTGGGTACCACAGCCTTCTATGGCTACACCTTC.

V and J are TRBV20-1 and TRBJ2-7, with 7 positions matching TRBD2. CDR1 DFQATT and CDR2 SNEGSKA come from the germline V gene (reference sequence). The J segment lost 2 bases and the V segment lost 3 bases, leaving 7 bases of the junction unmatched. The CDR3 spans 14 residues. In DNA, the CDR3 is TGCAGTGCTAGGAGAGCAGCGGGGACCTACGAGCAGTACTTC. Its translation is CSARRAAGTYEQYF.

This chain joins TRBV7-9 and TRBJ2-7; 7 bases fit TRBD2. This CDR3 spans 13 amino acids. CDR1 is SEHNR and CDR2 is FQNEAQ in the germline V gene (reference sequence). The V segment lost 5 bases and the J segment 3 bases; nucleotides outside the gene matches: 4. The CDR3 DNA follows: TGTGCCAGCAGCCAGCGGGACTACTACGAGCAGTACTTC. It codes for CASSQRDYYEQYF.

The V call is TRBV5-1, the J call TRBJ2-5, with 8 bases matching TRBD2. The CDR3 length is 16 residues. The germline gives CDR1 SGHRS, CDR2 YFSETQ. J lost 4 bases, V lost 4 bases, and 12 bases had no gene match. The CDR3 spells CASSIGEAGGLETQYF. The CDR3 coding sequence is TGCGCCAGCAGCATCGGGGAGGCGGGGGGCCTAGAGACCCAGTACTTC. The variable domain in full, with the rest retrieved from reference TRBV5-1 and TRBJ2-5, is KAGVTQTPRYLIKTRGQQVTLSCSPISGHRSVSWYQQTPGQGLQFLFEYFSETQRNKGNFPGRFSGRQFSNSRSEMNVSTLELGDSALYLCASSIGEAGGLETQYFGPGTRLLVL.

This clonotype was observed a few times. This chain uses TRBV7-2 with TRBJ2-7; weak D call: TRBD2 (6 bases). The V gene lost 0 bases and the J gene lost 4 bases, with 10 bases spanning the gap. The germline V gene has CDR1 SGHTA and CDR2 FQGNSA. This CDR3 contains 14 residues. As DNA, the CDR3 is TGTGCCAGCAGCTTAGCTGTAGCGGCTTACGAGCAGTACTTC. Translated: CASSLAVAAYEQYF.

This clonotype appeared a few times. The rearrangement links TRBV4-3 to TRBJ2-6; D is possibly TRBD1 (6 bases). Germline V gene lookup returns CDR1 LGHNA and CDR2 YSLEER. V gave up 2 bases and J gave up 2 bases, with 13 bases separating them. CDR3 length: 17 amino acids. The CDR3 DNA is TGCGCCAGCAGCCAAACAGGGAAGGTGGCTGGGGCCAACGTCCTGACTTTC. Translating it yields CASSQTGKVAGANVLTF.

This clonotype has a handful of counts. The J gene is TRBJ2-5, the V gene TRBV12-3 or TRBV12-4, with TRBD1 identical over 9 bases. V dropped 6 bases and J dropped 4; count of bases not matched to a gene: 9. This CDR3 is 15 amino acids long. Here the CDR3 reads CASSPRQGGRETQYF. DNA of the CDR3: TGTGCCAGCAGCCCCCGACAGGGGGGTCGAGAGACCCAGTACTTC.

This clonotype was counted between two and nine times. V usage is TRBV6-2 or TRBV6-3 and J usage is TRBJ2-1, with D maybe TRBD1 (6 bases). This CDR3 comprises 13 residues. V was clipped by 7 bases and J by 8 bases, with 15 bases between them. Germline CDR1 MNHEY, CDR2 SVGEGT. Written as DNA, the CDR3 is TGTGCCAGCACCCTAACCGGGACACATGAGCAGTTCTTC. This gives the protein CASTLTGTHEQFF.

V gene TRBV7-2 combines with J gene TRBJ2-5; 9 nucleotides align to TRBD2. CDR1 is SGHTA and CDR2 is FQGNSA in the germline V gene. CDR3 size: 16 residues. After removal of 5 bases from V and 3 bases from J, the junction contained 10 bases not matched to a gene. The CDR3 region is CASSLLPRGGKETQYF. CDR3 coding DNA: TGTGCCAGCAGCCTCTTACCGCGGGGGGGCAAAGAGACCCAGTACTTC.

The chain uses TRBV7-9 and TRBJ2-1; D unclear. Germline CDR1 is SEHNR and CDR2 is FQNEAQ (reference sequence). Trimming removed 3 bases at V and 4 bases at J, with 19 bases between. The CDR3 loop spans 17 amino acids. CDR3 loop: CASSFSLGASGYNEQFF. The CDR3 coding sequence is TGTGCCAGCAGCTTCAGTCTCGGTGCGTCGGGTTACAATGAGCAGTTCTTC.

The table lists this clonotype with a few counts. The rearrangement joins TRBV6-2 or TRBV6-3 to TRBJ2-1; 9 bases fit TRBD2. This CDR3 has 14 residues. CDR1 is MNHEY and CDR2 is SVGEGT in the germline V gene. The V and J ends lost 4 bases and 10 bases, in that order; junction bases with no gene match: 8. Written as DNA, the CDR3 is TGTGCCAGCAGTTTTGTGGCGGGGGGGCAGGAGCAGTTCTTC. Protein sequence: CASSFVAGGQEQFF.

The V call is TRBV7-9, the J call TRBJ2-3, with TRBD2 as a possible D gene (6 bases). V lost 5 bases, J lost 4 bases, and 16 bases lay in between. Germline V CDR1 and CDR2: SEHNR, FQNEAQ (reference sequence). CDR3 length: 15 residues. The CDR3 nucleotides are TGTGCCAGCAGCCCCATCGGGACTCTCCCAGATACGCAGTATTTT. Amino acids: CASSPIGTLPDTQYF.

This clonotype appeared a few times. The chain couples TRBV30 to TRBJ2-1, with D maybe TRBD1 (6 bases). There are 14 residues in the CDR3. V was cut by 5 bases and J by 6 bases, with 17 bases left in between. Germline-derived CDR1 and CDR2 are GTSNPN and SVGIG (reference sequence). The DNA of the CDR3 is TGTGCCTGGGGGCAGGGGATCATTTCCAATGAGCAGTTCTTC. Protein product: CAWGQGIISNEQFF.

On this clonotype itself: One end of the junction fails to match germline, which may point to a read error. The chain combines TRBV7-2 with TRBJ2-7; 11 nucleotides align to TRBD1. The CDR3 runs to 14 residues. Germline V lookup: CDR1 SGHTA, CDR2 FQGNSA. CDR3 bases: TGTGCCAGCAGCCCGAATAGAGGCCGGGACAGGGGGAACTTC. Protein product: CASSPNRGRDRGNF. Variable domain in full (rest from reference TRBV7-2 and TRBJ2-7): GAGVSQSPSNKVTEKGKDVELRCDPISGHTALYWYRQSLGQGLEFLIYFQGNSAPDKSGLPSDRFSAERTGGSVSTLTIQRTQQEDSAVYLCASSPNRGRDRGNFGPGTRLTVT.

This clonotype showed up just a few times. V usage is TRBV5-5 and J usage is TRBJ2-1; weak D call: TRBD1 (6 bases). Trimming took off 5 bases at V and 10 bases at J, with 19 bases between the two ends. Germline loops: CDR1 SGHKS, CDR2 YYEKEE (reference sequence). The CDR3 is made up of 14 amino acids. The CDR3 nucleotides are TGTGCCAGCAGATCGTTCGGACAGACTAAGGAGCAGTTCTTC. Translation: CASRSFGQTKEQFF.

This clonotype showed up just a few times. This chain uses TRBV27 with TRBJ2-3, with D hard to call. With 6 bases removed from V and 5 bases from J, the gap between germline ends came to 15 bases. Germline V gives CDR1 MNHEY, CDR2 SMNVEV (reference sequence). This CDR3 has 14 residues. The CDR3 here is CASRPLNYGDTQYF. The CDR3 DNA follows: TGTGCCAGCAGGCCCTTAAACTACGGAGATACGCAGTATTTT.

In this sample, this clonotype turned up a few times. The chain has TRBV20-1 and TRBJ2-1; TRBD1 aligns across 7 bases. V gave up 6 bases and J gave up 5 bases; unmatched junction bases: 7. Germline CDR1 is DFQATT and CDR2 is SNEGSKA (reference sequence). This CDR3 comprises 13 residues. The CDR3 here is CSATGTDHNEQFF. The CDR3 DNA reads as TGCAGTGCCACAGGGACAGATCACAATGAGCAGTTCTTC.

CDR3 nucleotide sequence: TGCAGTGCTATCTGGGTTATCAGCACAGATACGCAGTATTTT. Protein: CSAIWVISTDTQYF. V and J are TRBV20-1 and TRBJ2-3; no clear D gene. There are 14 residues in the CDR3. The germline V and J ends were trimmed by 4 bases and 0 bases, with 11 bases remaining between them. CDR1 and CDR2 (germline): DFQATT, SNEGSKA (reference sequence).

The rearrangement uses TRBV5-1 and TRBJ2-1; 8 nucleotides agree with TRBD2. With 5 bases clipped from V and 2 bases from J, the junction kept 6 bases outside the gene matches. The CDR3 runs to 15 residues. Germline V gene lookup returns CDR1 SGHRS and CDR2 YFSETQ. This CDR3 reads CASRAGEGAYNEQFF. The CDR3 coding sequence is TGCGCCAGCAGAGCGGGAGAAGGGGCCTACAATGAGCAGTTCTTC.

The V call is TRBV28, the J call TRBJ1-6; D gene ambiguous. This CDR3 is 17 amino acids long. Trimming took off 3 bases at V and 7 bases at J, with 19 bases between the two ends. CDR1 is MDHEN, CDR2 SYDVKM, per germline. The CDR3 coding sequence is TGTGCCAGCAGTTTGAGTGGCGCCGGGAGAAGGAATTCACCCCTCCACTTT. This gives the protein CASSLSGAGRRNSPLHF. The complete variable domain, with remaining parts taken from reference TRBV28 and TRBJ1-6, reads DVKVTQSSRYLVKRTGEKVFLECVQDMDHENMFWYRQDPGLGLRLIYFSYDVKMKEKGDIPEGYSVSREKKERFSLILESASTNQTSMYLCASSLSGAGRRNSPLHFGNGTRLTVT.

A few counts support this clonotype. J is TRBJ2-5 and V is TRBV5-1; no firm D call. Trimming pared 1 base from V and 1 base from J, leaving 5 bases between. This CDR3 region has 13 residues. CDR1 is SGHRS and CDR2 is YFSETQ in the germline V gene. The CDR3 coding sequence is TGCGCCAGCAGCTTGCTCTCCCAAGAGACCCAGTACTTC. It is translated as CASSLLSQETQYF.

This clonotype was detected only a few times. The chain employs TRBV20-1 and TRBJ2-5, with D unclear. The V gene lost 0 bases and the J gene lost 1 base, with 6 bases spanning the gap. The CDR3 has 13 amino acids. Germline loops: CDR1 DFQATT, CDR2 SNEGSKA (reference sequence). CDR3 DNA: TGCAGTGCTAGAGATCGACGCCAAGAGACCCAGTACTTC. Translation gives CSARDRRQETQYF.

This clonotype came up a few times. The CDR3 here is CASSHRNPTNEKLFF. CDR3 DNA: TGTGCCAGCAGCCACAGAAATCCAACTAATGAAAAACTGTTTTTT. The gene calls are TRBV4-2 and TRBJ1-4; D gene ambiguous. Germline CDR1 and CDR2: LGHNA and YNFKEQ. CDR3 length equals 15 residues. The V and J ends lost 3 bases and 0 bases respectively, with 8 bases between them.

The chain recombines TRBV7-3 with TRBJ2-1, with 10 bases fitting TRBD2. The CDR3 length is 17 residues. V was clipped by 2 bases and J by 6 bases; unmatched bases: 10. Germline V CDR1 and CDR2: SGHTA, FQGTGA. CDR3 in amino acids: CASSLGTRTSGTNEQFF. The DNA of the CDR3 is TGTGCCAGCAGCTTAGGGACTAGGACTAGCGGAACCAATGAGCAGTTCTTC.